This section outlines one TCR beta chain sequence together with its context. This clone was detected a few times. Its antigen remains unidentified. Base quality data are lacking; no much larger clone is found one base away. According to the study, the label for this sample's time point signals: baseline before first vaccination. Vaccinee samples came from UK trials COV001 and COV002, including a single-blind randomized controlled phase 2/3 trial of AZD1222 (ChAdOx1 nCoV-19) in healthy adults. For TCRbeta chain sequencing, PBMC samples were collected from trial participants at day 0 and at day 28 after the second dose. The CDR3 regions of human TCRbeta chains were analyzed by immunosequencing. The original pipeline was this. TCRs in the repertoires were compared against a reference library of SARS-CoV-2-specific TCRs that had been generated with the MIRA antigen-specificity platform. Breadth was defined as the fraction of unique TCRs that were SARS-CoV-2-associated, and depth was defined as the fraction of total T cells that were SARS-CoV-2-associated. Using the MIRA data, each spike-specific TCR was assigned both to the spike region to which the TCR was reactive and to a CD4 or CD8 class. Log10-transformed breadth and depth values were compared by one-way ANOVA with Sidak's multiple comparisons tests. Not all clones reach the TCRdb copy of this immuneACCESS table, which keeps in-frame sequences only. Checked studies attribute under half of the gap to unresolved V genes and leave the rest unexplained. V and J calls and clone size come straight from that table; D and trimming were deduced from the DNA. In this sample the table shows about 54,000 clones, around nine tenths of which occur a single time. 3% to 4.5% of the sample belongs to the ten largest clones.

The data belong to a study of T cell responses to AZD1222 COVID-19 vaccine (dated by TCRdb to about 2021). In terms of the full investigation: AZD1222 recipients with second doses at about 4 weeks or about 12 weeks were pooled, because spike-specific TCR depth and breadth did not differ between schedules. Enrollment into the trials was organized by age into subgroups of 18-55, 56-69 and 70-plus years, and those subgroups contained roughly 150, 30 and 60 TCR-sequenced participants, respectively. A total of 230 or so trial participants underwent TCR sequencing, of whom 200 to 220 received two doses of AZD1222 and about 26 received two doses of the MenACWY control vaccine.

What the authors observed across the whole study: Because no day 14 peak-response samples were available, repertoires were characterized only after the peak T cell response. After two AZD1222 doses, spike-specific TCR breadth and depth were significantly higher than at day 0 and than in MenACWY recipients. Participants were mostly white British and included more females than males, and it was suggested by the authors that clonal diversity may have been underestimated. Conclusions about previously exposed vaccinees were limited because only five to seven AZD1222 recipients were SARS-CoV-2 seropositive at baseline. The 56-69-year group was small, and its depth increase did not reach significance, likely because of low power. Reportedly, almost half of the unique spike-specific TCRs recognized epitopes lying outside the regions that are mutated in the B.1.351 and B.1.1.7 variants. The whole spike protein was spanned by vaccine-associated CD4 TCRs, and dominant responses were seen in regions 160-218 and 743-854.

The clonotype comes from an adult in good health. The source was peripheral blood, collected on day 0 of AZD1222 vaccination.

DNA sequence: TGCAGCGTTGCTAAGGGACAGGACGGCTACACCTTC. It encodes CSVAKGQDGYTF. The chain couples TRBV29-1 to TRBJ1-2, with TRBD1 identical over 8 junction bases. CDR3 length: 12 amino acids, cysteine to phenylalanine. CDR3 DNA only is kept here, 36 bases in frame from base 1. According to the germline V gene, CDR1 reads SQVTM and CDR2 reads ANQGSEA. V ends up 4 bases short and J 8 bases short, with an unmatched junction base count of 6.